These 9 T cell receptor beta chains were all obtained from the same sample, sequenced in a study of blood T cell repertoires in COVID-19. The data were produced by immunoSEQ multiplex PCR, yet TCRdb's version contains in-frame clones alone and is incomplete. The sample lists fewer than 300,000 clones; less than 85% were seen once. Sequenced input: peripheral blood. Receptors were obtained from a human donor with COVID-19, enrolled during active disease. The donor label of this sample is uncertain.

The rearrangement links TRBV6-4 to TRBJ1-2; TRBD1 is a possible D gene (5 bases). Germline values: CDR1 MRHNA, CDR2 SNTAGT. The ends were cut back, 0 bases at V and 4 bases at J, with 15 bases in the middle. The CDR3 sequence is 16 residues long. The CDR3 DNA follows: TGTGCCAGCAGTGACTCGCCCTTGACAGATATCTATGGCTACACCTTC. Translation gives CASSDSPLTDIYGYTF.

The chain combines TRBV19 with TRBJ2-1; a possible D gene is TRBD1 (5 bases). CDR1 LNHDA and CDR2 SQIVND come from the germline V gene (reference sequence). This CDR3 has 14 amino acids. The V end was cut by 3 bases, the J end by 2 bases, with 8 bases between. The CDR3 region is CASSIQTAYNEQFF. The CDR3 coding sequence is TGTGCCAGTAGTATCCAGACAGCCTACAATGAGCAGTTCTTC.

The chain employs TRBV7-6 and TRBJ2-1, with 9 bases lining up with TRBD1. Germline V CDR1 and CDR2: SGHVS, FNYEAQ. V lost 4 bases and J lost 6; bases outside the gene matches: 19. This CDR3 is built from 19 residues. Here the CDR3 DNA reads TGTGCCAGCAGCTCAGACCCCCCCCAGGGACAGGGACCGGCCAATGAGCAGTTCTTC. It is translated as CASSSDPPQGQGPANEQFF. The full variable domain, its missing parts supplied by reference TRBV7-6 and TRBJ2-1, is GAGVSQSPRYKVTKRGQDVALRCDPISGHVSLYWYRQALGQGPEFLTYFNYEAQQDKSGLPNDRFSAERPEGSISTLTIQRTEQRDSAMYRCASSSDPPQGQGPANEQFFGPGTRLTVL.

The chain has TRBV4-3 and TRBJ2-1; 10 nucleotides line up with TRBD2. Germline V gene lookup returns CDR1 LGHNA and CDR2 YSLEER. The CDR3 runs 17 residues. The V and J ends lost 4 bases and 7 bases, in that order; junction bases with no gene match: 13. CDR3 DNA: TGCGCCAGCAGCCCACCCAGCGGGAGGGCCGCCCTAAATGAGCAGTTCTTC. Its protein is CASSPPSGRAALNEQFF.

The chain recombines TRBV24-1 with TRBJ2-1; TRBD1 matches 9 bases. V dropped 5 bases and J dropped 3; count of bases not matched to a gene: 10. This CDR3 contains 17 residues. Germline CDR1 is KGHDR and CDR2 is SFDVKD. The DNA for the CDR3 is TGTGCCACCAGTGCCCCTTTGGGACAGGGACACTACAATGAGCAGTTCTTC. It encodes CATSAPLGQGHYNEQFF.

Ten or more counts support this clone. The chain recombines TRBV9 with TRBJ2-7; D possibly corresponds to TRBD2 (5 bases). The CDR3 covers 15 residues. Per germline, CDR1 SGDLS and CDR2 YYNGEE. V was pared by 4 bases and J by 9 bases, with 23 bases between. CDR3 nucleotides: TGTGCCAGCAGCTCCGGACCCGAGGGCGTATCCTGGCAGTACTTC. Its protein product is CASSSGPEGVSWQYF.

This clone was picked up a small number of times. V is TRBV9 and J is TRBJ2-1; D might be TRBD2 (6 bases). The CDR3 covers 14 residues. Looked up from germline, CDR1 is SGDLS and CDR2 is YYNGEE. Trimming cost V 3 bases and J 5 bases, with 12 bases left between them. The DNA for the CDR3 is TGTGCCAGCAGCGCCAGGACTAACCACAATGAGCAGTTCTTC. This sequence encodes CASSARTNHNEQFF.

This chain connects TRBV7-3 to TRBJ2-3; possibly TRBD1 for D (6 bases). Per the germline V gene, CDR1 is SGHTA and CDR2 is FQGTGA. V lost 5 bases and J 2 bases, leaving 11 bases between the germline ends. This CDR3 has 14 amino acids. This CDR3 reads CASSQGLITDTQYF. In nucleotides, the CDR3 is TGTGCCAGCAGCCAGGGGTTGATCACAGATACGCAGTATTTT.

CDR3 bases: TGTGCCAGTACTACCGGGACAGGGTCCTACAATGAGCAGTTCTTC. It encodes CASTTGTGSYNEQFF. The J gene is TRBJ2-1, the V gene TRBV19; TRBD1 aligns across 9 bases. Germline V CDR1 and CDR2: LNHDA, SQIVND (reference sequence). The length of the CDR3 is 15 residues. V shed 7 bases and J 1 base; nucleotides not matched to a gene: 5.